A selection of T cell receptor beta chains follows, all from one sample in a study of blood T cells in healthy people across ages. MiXCR was run by TCRdb on the 5' RACE reads, yielding one entry per CDR3 protein. The profile covers about 1.5 million distinct CDR3 sequences, with approximately 43% appearing a single time and 4% taken by the ten largest. What was sequenced was blood. The source of these receptors is a woman aged 18-29 years in good health. The CDR3 runs from the conserved cysteine through the conserved F or W. The order of the fields is J gene, V gene, D gene, clone size, CDR3 DNA, CDR3 protein. The D gene is left open where the match is weak. Rows give clone size only sometimes, using once, few, many, or a class for an expanded clone.

J: TRBJ2-1
V: TRBV6-2/TRBV6-3
D: -
size: few
DNA: TGTGCCAGCATCCCACACTTGGACGTAAATGAGCAGTTCTTC
CDR3: CASIPHLDVNEQFF

J: TRBJ1-5
V: TRBV29-1
D: -
size: -
DNA: TGCAGCGTTAAACGGCAGAATCAGCCCCAGCATTTT
CDR3: CSVKRQNQPQHF

J: TRBJ2-7
V: TRBV27
D: TRBD2
size: -
DNA: TGTGCCAGCAGTTCTCCAGCGGGAGTCTCCTACGAGCAGTACTTC
CDR3: CASSSPAGVSYEQYF

J: TRBJ2-7
V: TRBV12-3/TRBV12-4
D: -
size: few
DNA: TGTGCCAGCAGTTTAGCCATAGCCCCCTACGAGCAGTACTTC
CDR3: CASSLAIAPYEQYF

J: TRBJ1-2
V: TRBV7-2
D: TRBD1
size: -
DNA: TGTGCCAGCAGCCTCGGACAGGGACAGTTCTATGGCTACACCTTC
CDR3: CASSLGQGQFYGYTF

J: TRBJ2-5
V: TRBV4-1
D: TRBD2
size: -
DNA: TGCGCCAGCAGCCATGGTCTAGCGGGGGTTCGGGAGACCCAGTACTTC
CDR3: CASSHGLAGVRETQYF

J: TRBJ2-7
V: TRBV10-1
D: -
size: -
DNA: TGCGCCAGCAGTGAGAGCTTCGGGGGGCGTAACGAGCAGTACTTC
CDR3: CASSESFGGRNEQYF

J: TRBJ1-5
V: TRBV7-8
D: -
size: few
DNA: TGTGCCAGCAGCTTACAGGGAGGCGATCAGCCCCAGCATTTT
CDR3: CASSLQGGDQPQHF

J: TRBJ2-7
V: TRBV7-6
D: -
size: -
DNA: TGTGCCAGCAGCTTATGGCAGGGCACCTACAATGAGCAGTACTTC
CDR3: CASSLWQGTYNEQYF

J: TRBJ1-2
V: TRBV10-3
D: -
size: -
DNA: TGTGCCATCAGTGAGTCCTCAGGGGACTCGGATGGCTACACCTTC
CDR3: CAISESSGDSDGYTF

J: TRBJ1-2
V: TRBV4-2
D: -
size: -
DNA: TGTGCCAGCAGCCTAGTTCAAGGGGAGAAGGACTATGGCTACACCTTC
CDR3: CASSLVQGEKDYGYTF

J: TRBJ2-5
V: TRBV20-1
D: TRBD2
size: -
DNA: TGCAGTTGCCCTGGTAGCGGGAGGGTTGAGACCCAGTACTTC
CDR3: CSCPGSGRVETQYF

J: TRBJ2-7
V: TRBV6-5
D: TRBD2
size: -
DNA: TGTGCCAGCAGTTACCAAACCCCCGCGGGAGTCGACGAGCAGTACTTC
CDR3: CASSYQTPAGVDEQYF

J: TRBJ2-7
V: TRBV6-6
D: -
size: -
DNA: TGTGCCAGCAGTTACGAAAACCGCCCCAACAATGAGCAGTACTTC
CDR3: CASSYENRPNNEQYF

J: TRBJ1-1
V: TRBV6-5
D: -
size: -
DNA: TGTGCCAGCAAGGACTCTGATAGCGAGGTTGAAGCTTTCTTT
CDR3: CASKDSDSEVEAFF

J: TRBJ2-3
V: TRBV5-1
D: TRBD2
size: few
DNA: TGCGCCAGCAGCTTTAGCGGGAGTTTGGATACGCAGTATTTT
CDR3: CASSFSGSLDTQYF

J: TRBJ1-1
V: TRBV6-2/TRBV6-3
D: -
size: -
DNA: TGTGCCAGCAGTTACTGGAGGCTCACTGAAGCTTTCTTT
CDR3: CASSYWRLTEAFF

J: TRBJ2-3
V: TRBV6-2/TRBV6-3
D: TRBD1
size: -
DNA: TGTGCCAGCCGGCCGGGACAGGGTCCCACAGATATGCAGTATTTT
CDR3: CASRPGQGPTDMQYF

J: TRBJ2-7
V: TRBV3-1
D: -
size: few
DNA: TGTGCCAGCAGCCGGGGGCCTAGGCTCGGAGCGGGTGGGACCTACGAGCAGTACTTC
CDR3: CASSRGPRLGAGGTYEQYF

J: TRBJ2-1
V: TRBV20-1
D: -
size: -
DNA: TGCAGTGCTAGAGATCCGACGGGAAGGTCCTACAATGAGCAGTTCTTC
CDR3: CSARDPTGRSYNEQFF

J: TRBJ1-4
V: TRBV5-6
D: TRBD1
size: -
DNA: TGTGCCAGCAGCTTGCTAGGGGACAGGAATGAAAAACTGTTTTTT
CDR3: CASSLLGDRNEKLFF

J: TRBJ2-1
V: TRBV9
D: -
size: -
DNA: TGTGCCAGCAGCGTAGTGGGGACTGGCCCCAATGAGCAGTTCTTC
CDR3: CASSVVGTGPNEQFF

J: TRBJ1-5
V: TRBV27
D: -
size: -
DNA: TGTGCCAGCAGTTTCTTTCGCGGCAATCAGCCCCAGCATTTT
CDR3: CASSFFRGNQPQHF

J: TRBJ2-5
V: TRBV20-1
D: -
size: -
DNA: TGCAGTGCCGAACAAAGACGGGGGGCGGTTACGGAGACCCAGTACTTC
CDR3: CSAEQRRGAVTETQYF

J: TRBJ2-7
V: TRBV29-1
D: -
size: -
DNA: TGCAGCGTTGGGGGGGGCGGGGTCTCCTACGAGCAGTACTTC
CDR3: CSVGGGGVSYEQYF

J: TRBJ2-7
V: TRBV7-2
D: TRBD2
size: -
DNA: TGTGCCAGCAGATTTAGCGGGGCCGCGTATTACAATGAGCAGTACTTC
CDR3: CASRFSGAAYYNEQYF

J: TRBJ1-6
V: TRBV2
D: TRBD1
size: few
DNA: TGTGCCAGCGGGGACAGGGCAACCATTTCACCCCTCCACTTT
CDR3: CASGDRATISPLHF

J: TRBJ2-7
V: TRBV7-2
D: TRBD2
size: -
DNA: TGTGCCAGCAGTTTTAGCGGGAGGGTTGCCGAGCAGTACTTC
CDR3: CASSFSGRVAEQYF

J: TRBJ1-1
V: TRBV12-3/TRBV12-4
D: -
size: -
DNA: TGTGCCAGCAGTTTTAGTAGGTTGAACACTAAAGCTTTCTTT
CDR3: CASSFSRLNTKAFF

J: TRBJ2-3
V: TRBV6-1
D: TRBD1
size: -
DNA: TGTACCAGCAGTCCAACAGGGGGCTGGAGGACAGATACGCAGTATTTT
CDR3: CTSSPTGGWRTDTQYF

J: TRBJ2-1
V: TRBV5-1
D: -
size: -
DNA: TGCGCCAGCAGCTTGCAGGGCGGGCGGTACGAGCAGTTCTTC
CDR3: CASSLQGGRYEQFF

J: TRBJ1-2
V: TRBV7-2
D: TRBD1
size: few
DNA: TGTGCCAGCAGCTTGGGACAGATTTATGGCTACACCTTC
CDR3: CASSLGQIYGYTF

J: TRBJ2-7
V: TRBV5-1
D: -
size: once
DNA: TGCGCCAGCAGCTTGGTTTCCGGGTCGGGTGAGCAGTACTTC
CDR3: CASSLVSGSGEQYF

J: TRBJ2-2
V: TRBV25-1
D: TRBD2
size: -
DNA: TGTGCCAGCAGTGAGTCGTCAGCGGGAGGGCCAGGCACCGGGGAGCTGTTTTTT
CDR3: CASSESSAGGPGTGELFF

J: TRBJ2-5
V: TRBV6-1
D: -
size: -
DNA: TGTGCCAGCAGTGAAGAAGGGGCACTAGTTGGTCAAGAGACCCAGTACTTC
CDR3: CASSEEGALVGQETQYF

J: TRBJ2-5
V: TRBV7-2
D: TRBD1
size: -
DNA: TGTGCCAGCAGCTTTGACAGGGGGCTCTACAATGAGCAGTACTTC
CDR3: CASSFDRGLYNEQYF

J: TRBJ2-1
V: TRBV2
D: -
size: once
DNA: TGTGCCAGCGGGAGGTACGATGAGCAGTTCTTC
CDR3: CASGRYDEQFF

J: TRBJ2-2
V: TRBV7-6
D: -
size: few
DNA: TGTGCCAGCAGCGAAGCCCCGGTTAGCACCGGGGAGCTGTTTTTT
CDR3: CASSEAPVSTGELFF

J: TRBJ1-4
V: TRBV29-1
D: -
size: few
DNA: TGCAGCGTTGCGACGGCCCCTAATGAAAAACTGTTTTTT
CDR3: CSVATAPNEKLFF

J: TRBJ1-1
V: TRBV5-6
D: TRBD1
size: few
DNA: TGTGCCAGCAGCCTCACGACAGGGGTTGGGACTGAAGCTTTCTTT
CDR3: CASSLTTGVGTEAFF

J: TRBJ2-7
V: TRBV20-1
D: -
size: few
DNA: TGCAGTGCGGGATCAGGCAGCCGATACGAGCAGTACTTC
CDR3: CSAGSGSRYEQYF

J: TRBJ2-5
V: TRBV7-9
D: TRBD1
size: -
DNA: TGTGCCAGCAGCTCTCGAAAGACAGGGGACGGCGAGACCCGGTACTTC
CDR3: CASSSRKTGDGETRYF

J: TRBJ1-2
V: TRBV20-1
D: -
size: few
DNA: TGCAGTGCTCAACCGACGGCCGCCTATGGCTACACCTTC
CDR3: CSAQPTAAYGYTF

J: TRBJ1-1
V: TRBV12-3/TRBV12-4
D: -
size: -
DNA: TGTGCCAGCACCTGGGGAGGGGGGGGCACTGAAGCTTTCTTT
CDR3: CASTWGGGGTEAFF

J: TRBJ2-1
V: TRBV20-1
D: -
size: -
DNA: TGCAGTGCTAGAAAACCGGGACACGCCTACAATGAGCAGTTCTTC
CDR3: CSARKPGHAYNEQFF

J: TRBJ1-1
V: TRBV5-6
D: -
size: -
DNA: TGTGCCAGCAGCTTGAACTCCGGACCCACTGAAGCTTTCTTT
CDR3: CASSLNSGPTEAFF

J: TRBJ2-7
V: TRBV28
D: TRBD1
size: -
DNA: TGTGCCAGCCATCCCTCCGGGACAGGACTTTACGAGCAGTACTTC
CDR3: CASHPSGTGLYEQYF

J: TRBJ2-1
V: TRBV5-6
D: -
size: once
DNA: TGTGCCAGCAGCTTAAAGGGATGGTACCAAGAGACCCAGTTCTTC
CDR3: CASSLKGWYQETQFF

J: TRBJ2-2
V: TRBV6-5
D: TRBD2
size: -
DNA: TGTGCCAGCAGACTTCGGGAGGAGGATGGGACCGGGGAGCTGTTTTTT
CDR3: CASRLREEDGTGELFF

J: TRBJ2-3
V: TRBV9
D: -
size: -
DNA: TGTGCCAGCAGCGTAGGAGAGCGGGCAGATACGCAGTATTTT
CDR3: CASSVGERADTQYF

J: TRBJ2-1
V: TRBV29-1
D: TRBD2
size: few
DNA: TGCAGCCTAAAAGCGGGAGGGATTAATGAGCAGTTCTTC
CDR3: CSLKAGGINEQFF

J: TRBJ2-7
V: TRBV4-1
D: -
size: few
DNA: TGCGCCAGCAGCCAAGAAGGAGGGTGGGGCGAGCAGTACTTC
CDR3: CASSQEGGWGEQYF

J: TRBJ2-5
V: TRBV5-1
D: -
size: once
DNA: TGCGCCAGCAGCACTCGTCAAAAAGAGACCCAGTACTTC
CDR3: CASSTRQKETQYF

J: TRBJ2-5
V: TRBV12-3/TRBV12-4
D: -
size: -
DNA: TGTGCCTGCAGGGATGGATGGAAACAGACCCAGTACTTC
CDR3: CACRDGWKQTQYF

J: TRBJ2-1
V: TRBV6-2/TRBV6-3
D: -
size: -
DNA: TGTGCCAGCAGTCATACTAGCTCCTACAATGAGCAGTTCTTC
CDR3: CASSHTSSYNEQFF

J: TRBJ2-7
V: TRBV28
D: -
size: few
DNA: TGTGCCAGCACCTGGGGACCCAGTTACGAGCAGTACTTC
CDR3: CASTWGPSYEQYF

J: TRBJ2-3
V: TRBV27
D: TRBD2
size: -
DNA: TGTGCCAGCAGTTTAATCGTGTCAGCGGGAGGCCGTGGAGATACGCAGTATTTT
CDR3: CASSLIVSAGGRGDTQYF

J: TRBJ1-2
V: TRBV5-1
D: TRBD1
size: -
DNA: TGCGCCAGCAGCTCAACCGCCCATGTCGGACAGGCCTTGGGCTACACCTTC
CDR3: CASSSTAHVGQALGYTF

J: TRBJ2-4
V: TRBV2
D: -
size: few
DNA: TGTGCCAGCAGAAGGACAACCAAAAACATTCAGTACTTC
CDR3: CASRRTTKNIQYF